The source of this T cell receptor beta chain is a study of breast tumors, draining lymph nodes, adjacent tissues. This CDR3 comprises 15 residues. Germline CDR1 MNHEY, CDR2 SMNVEV (reference sequence). Breast cancer patients provided tissue from their axillary draining lymph nodes. Details on this clonotype: This may be a read error: a much more frequent sequence differs by one nucleotide.

TCRdb ran MiXCR on the multiplex PCR reads and lists one entry per CDR3 protein. This table holds about 130,000 distinct CDR3 sequences, around 20% found once. The V gene is TRBV27, the J gene TRBJ1-2; D is possibly TRBD1 (6 bases). Source material: axillary lymph node tissue. This receptor was obtained from a female donor with breast cancer. Some clones in this sample may be carry-over from other donors' samples. This CDR3 is CASSFGQVPPGGYAF. In DNA, the CDR3 is TGTGCCAGCAGTTTTGGTCAGGTCCCACCGGGGGGCTACGCCTTC.